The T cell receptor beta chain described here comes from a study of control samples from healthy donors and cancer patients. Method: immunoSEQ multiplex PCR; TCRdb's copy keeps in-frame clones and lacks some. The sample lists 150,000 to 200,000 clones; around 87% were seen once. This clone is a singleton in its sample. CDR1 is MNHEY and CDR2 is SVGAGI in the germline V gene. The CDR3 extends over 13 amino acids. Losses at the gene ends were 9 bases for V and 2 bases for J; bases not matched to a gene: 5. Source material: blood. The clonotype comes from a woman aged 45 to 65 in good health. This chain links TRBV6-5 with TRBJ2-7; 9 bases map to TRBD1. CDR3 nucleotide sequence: TGTGCCAGTTCGGACAGGGGACCCTACGAGCAGTACTTC. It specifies CASSDRGPYEQYF.